This TCR beta chain derives from a study of shared clonotypes between healthy human individuals. This CDR3 has 15 residues. V was clipped by 10 bases and J by 6 bases; unmatched bases: 13. Germline CDR1 reads ENHRY; CDR2 reads SYGVKD. Method: immunoSEQ multiplex PCR; TCRdb's copy keeps in-frame clones and lacks some. The repertoire holds around 1.1 million clones, with 75% to 85% as singletons. The sequencing input was memory CD4+ T cells from PBMCs. The subset: CD45RA-negative fraction. The TCR comes from a man aged 18-30 years in good health. Some clones in this sample may be carry-over from other donors' samples. V and J are TRBV10-3 and TRBJ2-2, with TRBD1 matching over 8 bases. This chain's CDR3 is CATVSQGALAGELFF. The CDR3 DNA follows: TGTGCCACCGTTTCCCAGGGGGCGTTGGCCGGGGAGCTGTTTTTT.